The rows below give T cell receptor beta chains drawn from one sample of a study of T cell responses to AZD1222 COVID-19 vaccine. The protocol was immunoSEQ multiplex PCR, while the TCRdb copy is restricted to in-frame clones and leaves out a portion. Of some 64,000 clones in the sample, about 74% are singletons; the top ten hold around 15%. Sequencing was performed on peripheral blood, taken on day 0 of AZD1222 vaccination. These TCRs come from an adult in good health. Each CDR3 is given with its conserved first and last residue. D genes are given only for firm matches. Expanded clones get a size class; other rows say once, few or many, or leave the size out.

>.|TRBJ1-5|12|once|TRBV7-9
CASSVGDQPQHF
TGTGCCAGCAGCGTTGGAGATCAGCCCCAGCATTTT
>TRBD1|TRBJ2-7|16|.|TRBV28
CASSFPLGQGKYEQYF
TGTGCCAGCAGTTTCCCCCTGGGACAGGGGAAATACGAGCAGTACTTC
>.|TRBJ2-7|13|.|TRBV5-6
CASSLVTDYEQYF
TGTGCCAGCAGCTTGGTTACAGACTACGAGCAGTACTTC
>.|TRBJ2-2|14|.|TRBV27
CASSFEVNTGELFF
TGTGCCAGCAGTTTCGAAGTGAACACCGGGGAGCTGTTTTTT
>.|TRBJ1-5|13|.|TRBV6-2/TRBV6-3
CASSPTGNQPQHF
TGTGCCAGCAGTCCAACAGGGAATCAGCCCCAGCATTTT
>TRBD1|TRBJ1-1|15|.|TRBV6-2/TRBV6-3
CASSYGDRVGTEAFF
TGTGCCAGCAGTTACGGGGACAGGGTGGGCACTGAAGCTTTCTTT
>TRBD2|TRBJ2-1|16|.|TRBV6-5
CASSYETSGAYNEQFF
TGTGCCAGCAGTTACGAAACTAGCGGGGCTTACAATGAGCAGTTCTTC
>.|TRBJ2-7|13|few|TRBV4-1
CASSQSSDYEQYF
TGCGCCAGCAGCCAATCTAGCGACTACGAGCAGTACTTC
>.|TRBJ1-1|11|.|TRBV20-1
CSAKDSMGAFF
TGCAGTGCCAAAGACAGTATGGGAGCTTTCTTT
>.|TRBJ2-7|16|few|TRBV27
CASSPSGGDRLYEQYF
TGTGCCAGCAGCCCTTCTGGAGGGGACAGACTCTACGAGCAGTACTTC
>TRBD1|TRBJ2-5|14|.|TRBV7-8
CASSPDRTQETQYF
TGTGCCAGCAGCCCGGACAGGACCCAAGAGACCCAGTACTTC
>.|TRBJ1-1|13|.|TRBV10-3
CAISDRENTEAFF
TGTGCCATCAGTGACAGGGAGAACACTGAAGCTTTCTTT
>.|TRBJ2-7|14|.|TRBV5-1
CASSFDGLTYEQYF
TGCGCCAGCAGCTTTGACGGGCTAACCTACGAGCAGTACTTC
>.|TRBJ1-2|15|few|TRBV27
CASSLSMRADYGYTF
TGTGCCAGCAGTTTATCTATGAGGGCGGACTATGGCTACACCTTC